This T cell receptor (beta chain) comes out of a study of tumor-infiltrating lymphocytes in primary liver carcinoma. Overall study context: Samples yielded about 3.65 to 8 million productive TCRbeta reads, similar across tissue types. Study-wide findings and caveats: Tumor-blood pairs (like tumor-adjacent pairs) overlapped less than tumor region pairs did. The difference in top-250-clone fraction between tumors and blood was significant, favoring tumors (p = 0.039).

From unsorted bulk tissue weighing roughly 17-32 mg, DNA and RNA were co-extracted. Patients underwent surgical resection for primary liver carcinoma. The researchers produced TCR beta cDNA from 500 to 550 ng total RNA with a constant-region primer. Slightly modified ARM-PCR, run as three nested multiplex PCR rounds, produced the TCR beta libraries. PCR rounds one and two used TRBV1-TRBV30 forward primers with a C-beta reverse primer for 10 cycles each. TCRdb reprocessed the multiplex PCR reads with MiXCR, giving one entry per CDR3 protein. Here the sample spans 35,000 to 50,000 distinct CDR3 sequences, more than 70% being singletons. CDR1 is GTSNPN and CDR2 is SVGIG in the germline V gene (reference sequence). This CDR3 comprises 12 residues. Trimming pared 4 bases from V and 6 bases from J, leaving 9 bases between. On this clonotype: Its specificity is not known.

The sample taken for sequencing was tumor-adjacent normal liver tissue. The chain links TRBV30 to TRBJ2-2; D is uncertain. This TCR was sampled from a woman aged 25 to 39 with primary liver carcinoma and hepatitis B virus infection. The CDR3 protein is CAWTIYSGELFF. As DNA, the CDR3 is TGTGCCTGGACCATTTACTCCGGGGAGCTGTTTTTT.